This T cell receptor (beta chain) was found in a study of cytomegalovirus exposure and HLA in healthy donors. This CDR3 spans 11 amino acids. V lost 5 bases and J 7 bases, leaving 11 bases between the germline ends. Germline V lookup: CDR1 GTSNPN, CDR2 SVGIG (reference sequence). Study results and limitations: V- and J-gene trimming in TCR beta was tied to a missense DCLRE1C variant by an analysis performed later. Earlier analysis looked at TCR beta V segments, and most were productive about 87% or about 30% of the time.

The PCR had 60 Vbeta and 13 Jbeta primers. The data were produced by immunoSEQ multiplex PCR, yet TCRdb's version contains in-frame clones alone and is incomplete. This table holds 150,000 to 200,000 clones, 60% to 80% found once. In regard to this clone: Its specificity is unknown.

The V gene is TRBV30, the J gene TRBJ1-2; D remains ambiguous. Sequenced input: PBMCs. This TCR was recovered from a young man in good health and CMV-seropositive. In nucleotides, the CDR3 is TGTGCCTGGGGAGCCGTGAGTGGCTACACCTTC. This translates into CAWGAVSGYTF.